The TCR beta chain under discussion was sequenced for a study of blood T cell repertoires in COVID-19. Only in-frame clones appear in the TCRdb table, and some are missing; sequencing was by immunoSEQ multiplex PCR. The profile shows approximately 490,000 clones, 75% to 90% of them singletons. Cohort assignment relied on participant-reported clinical history. Resolution of symptoms, clearance, or two negative PCRs was present in recovered Cohort 3 donors. This CDR3 is built from 14 residues. CDR1 and CDR2 (germline): LNHDA, SQIVND (reference sequence). Trimming shortened V by 5 bases and J by 3 bases, and 14 bases separated the two germline ends.

The sequenced material came from PBMCs or T cells enriched from blood (not recorded which). The sequence came from a woman in her late teens or twenties who had recovered from COVID-19. This rearrangement joins TRBV19 to TRBJ2-7, with D maybe TRBD1 (5 bases). CDR3 DNA sequence: TGTGCCAGTAGTCCCGACAGATTAAACTACGAGCAGTACTTC. Translated, it gives CASSPDRLNYEQYF.